This T cell receptor beta chain was retrieved from a study of human T cells and chemical hapten exposure. J lost 0 bases, V lost 4 bases, and 4 bases had no gene match. CDR3 length: 14 amino acids. Germline V lookup: CDR1 SQVTM, CDR2 ANQGSEA. The time point is: pre-sensitization, week 0. Treatment described: therapeutic diphenylcyclopropenone sensitization with weekly scalp DPC. This clonotype has just a few counts. One entry per CDR3 protein, called by TCRdb with MiXCR from the RACE reads. Here the sample spans approximately 90,000 distinct CDR3 sequences, 8.5% being singletons. The starting material was whole blood, obtained in connection with sensitization to the hapten diphenylcyclopropenone (DPC). This chain uses TRBV29-1 with TRBJ1-1; 8 bases align to TRBD1. This sequence was found in a man aged 40-50 years with alopecia areata. Some clones in this sample may be carry-over from other donors' samples. For the CDR3, the DNA is TGCAGCGTTGCGGCAGGGGGCGTGAACACTGAAGCTTTCTTT. As protein: CSVAAGGVNTEAFF.